This T cell receptor beta chain was captured in a study of primary melanoma T cells and metastatic recurrence. Sequenced by immunoSEQ multiplex PCR; TCRdb stores in-frame clones only, minus some. The profile shows some 970 clones, around 87% of them singletons. Germline V gives CDR1 SGHNT, CDR2 YENEEA. The CDR3 consists of 17 residues. The ends lost 5 bases at V and 5 bases at J; junction bases unmatched: 15. Specimen: melanoma tumor tissue. This receptor was identified in a human donor with melanoma. The rearrangement links TRBV11-3 to TRBJ2-5; TRBD2 agrees at 9 bases. The CDR3 region has the DNA TGTGCCAGCAGCCCCCCGGGACTAGCTCTTACCGGGGAGACCCAGTACTTC. Protein product: CASSPPGLALTGETQYF.